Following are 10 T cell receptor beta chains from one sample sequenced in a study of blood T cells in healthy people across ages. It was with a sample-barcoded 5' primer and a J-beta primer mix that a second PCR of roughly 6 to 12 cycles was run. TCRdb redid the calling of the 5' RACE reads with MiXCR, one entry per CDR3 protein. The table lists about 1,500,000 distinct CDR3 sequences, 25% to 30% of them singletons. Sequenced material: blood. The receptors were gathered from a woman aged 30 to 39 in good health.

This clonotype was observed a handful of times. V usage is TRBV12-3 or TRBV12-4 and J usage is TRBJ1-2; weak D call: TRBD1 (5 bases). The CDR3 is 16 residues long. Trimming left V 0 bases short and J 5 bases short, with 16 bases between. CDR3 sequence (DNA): TGTGCCAGCAGTTTAGCGGGGGATTTGGTCGCTTATGGCTACACCTTC. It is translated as CASSLAGDLVAYGYTF.

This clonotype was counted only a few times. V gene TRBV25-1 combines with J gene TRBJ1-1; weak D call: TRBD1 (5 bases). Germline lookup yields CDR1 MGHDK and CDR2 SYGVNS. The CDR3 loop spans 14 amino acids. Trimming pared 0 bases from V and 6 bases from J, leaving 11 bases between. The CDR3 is CASSEYQGSSEAFF. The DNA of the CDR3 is TGTGCCAGCAGTGAATATCAGGGTAGCTCTGAAGCTTTCTTT.

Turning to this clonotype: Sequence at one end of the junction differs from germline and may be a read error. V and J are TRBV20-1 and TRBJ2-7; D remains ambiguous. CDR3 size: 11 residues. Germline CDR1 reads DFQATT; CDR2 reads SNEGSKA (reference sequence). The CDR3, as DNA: TGCAGTGCTCTGGAATCTTACGGGCAGTACTTC. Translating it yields CSALESYGQYF.

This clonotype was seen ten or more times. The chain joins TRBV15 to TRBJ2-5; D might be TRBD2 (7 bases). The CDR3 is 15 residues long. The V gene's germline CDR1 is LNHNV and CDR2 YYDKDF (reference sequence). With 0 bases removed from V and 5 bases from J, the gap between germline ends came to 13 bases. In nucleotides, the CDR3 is TGTGCCACCAGCAGAGATTGGAGGGGGGGGGAGACCCAGTACTTC. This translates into CATSRDWRGGETQYF. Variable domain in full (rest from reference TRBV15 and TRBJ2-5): DAMVIQNPRYQVTQFGKPVTLSCSQTLNHNVMYWYQQKSSQAPKLLFHYYDKDFNNEADTPDNFQSRRPNTSFCFLDIRSPGLGDTAMYLCATSRDWRGGETQYFGPGTRLLVL.

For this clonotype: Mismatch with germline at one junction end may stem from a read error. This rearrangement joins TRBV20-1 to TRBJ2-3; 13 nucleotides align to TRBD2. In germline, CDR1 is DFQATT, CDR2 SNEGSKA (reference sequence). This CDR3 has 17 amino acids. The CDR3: CCAMGLAGSASTDTQYF. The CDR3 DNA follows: TGCTGTGCAATGGGACTAGCGGGGTCCGCTAGCACAGATACGCAGTATTTT.

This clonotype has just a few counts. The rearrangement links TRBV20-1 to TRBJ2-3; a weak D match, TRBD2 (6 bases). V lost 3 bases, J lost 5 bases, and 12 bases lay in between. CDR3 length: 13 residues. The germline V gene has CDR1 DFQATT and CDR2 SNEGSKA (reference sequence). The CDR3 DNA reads TGCAGTGCTAGCGGGAGTCCGGGAGATACGCAGTATTTT. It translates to CSASGSPGDTQYF.

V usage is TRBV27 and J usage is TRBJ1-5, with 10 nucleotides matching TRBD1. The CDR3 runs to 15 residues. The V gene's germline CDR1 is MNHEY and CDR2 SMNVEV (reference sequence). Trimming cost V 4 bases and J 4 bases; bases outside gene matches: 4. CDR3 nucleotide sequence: TGTGCCAGCAGTTCGACAGGGGGCCTGAATCAGCCCCAGCATTTT. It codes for CASSSTGGLNQPQHF.

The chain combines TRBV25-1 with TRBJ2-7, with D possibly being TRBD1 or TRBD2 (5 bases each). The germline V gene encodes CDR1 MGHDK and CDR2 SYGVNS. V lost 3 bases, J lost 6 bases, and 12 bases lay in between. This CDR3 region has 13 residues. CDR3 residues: CASSDYEGREQYF. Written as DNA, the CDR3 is TGTGCCAGCAGTGATTACGAGGGGCGCGAGCAGTACTTC.

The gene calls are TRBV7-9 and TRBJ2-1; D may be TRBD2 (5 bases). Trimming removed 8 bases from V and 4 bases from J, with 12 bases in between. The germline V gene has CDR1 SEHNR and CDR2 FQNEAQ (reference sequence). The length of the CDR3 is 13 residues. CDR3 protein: CASSGLIYNEQFF. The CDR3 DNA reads TGTGCCAGCTCGGGGTTGATATACAATGAGCAGTTCTTC.

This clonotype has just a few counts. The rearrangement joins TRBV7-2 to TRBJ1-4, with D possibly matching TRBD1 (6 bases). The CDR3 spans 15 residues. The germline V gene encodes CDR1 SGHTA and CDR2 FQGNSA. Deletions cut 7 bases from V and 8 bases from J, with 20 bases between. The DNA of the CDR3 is TGTGCCAGCACCCAATCCGGGGGGCCGGGAGAAAAACTGTTTTTT. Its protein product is CASTQSGGPGEKLFF.